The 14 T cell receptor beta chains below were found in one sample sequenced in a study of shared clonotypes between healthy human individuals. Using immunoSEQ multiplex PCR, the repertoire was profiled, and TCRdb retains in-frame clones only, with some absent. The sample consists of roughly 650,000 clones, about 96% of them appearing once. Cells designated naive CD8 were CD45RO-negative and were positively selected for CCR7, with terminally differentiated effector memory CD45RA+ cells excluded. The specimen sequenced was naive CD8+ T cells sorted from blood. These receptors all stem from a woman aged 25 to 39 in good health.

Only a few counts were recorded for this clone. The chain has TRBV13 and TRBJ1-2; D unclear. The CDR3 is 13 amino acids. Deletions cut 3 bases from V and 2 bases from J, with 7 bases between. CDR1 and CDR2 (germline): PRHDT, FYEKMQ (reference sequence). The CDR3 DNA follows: TGTGCCAGCAGCTTGGCAGACAACTATGGCTACACCTTC. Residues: CASSLADNYGYTF.

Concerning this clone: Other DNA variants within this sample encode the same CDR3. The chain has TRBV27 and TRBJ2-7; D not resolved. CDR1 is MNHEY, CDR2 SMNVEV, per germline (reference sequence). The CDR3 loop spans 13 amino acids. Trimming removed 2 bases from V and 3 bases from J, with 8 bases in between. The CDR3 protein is CASSLGPFYEQYF. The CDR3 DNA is TGTGCCAGCAGTTTAGGGCCGTTCTACGAGCAGTACTTC.

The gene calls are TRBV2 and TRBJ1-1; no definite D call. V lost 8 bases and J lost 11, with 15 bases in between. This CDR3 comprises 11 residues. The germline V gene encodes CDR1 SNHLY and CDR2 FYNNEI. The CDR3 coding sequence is TGTGCCAGCCCCAGCCGGACCGAGGCTTTCTTT. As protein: CASPSRTEAFF. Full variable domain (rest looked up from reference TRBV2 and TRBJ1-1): EPEVTQTPSHQVTQMGQEVILRCVPISNHLYFYWYRQILGQKVEFLVSFYNNEISEKSEIFDDQFSVERPDGSNFTLKIRSTKLEDSAMYFCASPSRTEAFFGQGTRLTVV.

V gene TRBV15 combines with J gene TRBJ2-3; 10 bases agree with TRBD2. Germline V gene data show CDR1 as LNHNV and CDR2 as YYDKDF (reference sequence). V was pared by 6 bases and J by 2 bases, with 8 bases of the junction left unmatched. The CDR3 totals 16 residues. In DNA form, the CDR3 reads TGTGCCACCAGTACCGGGACTAGCGCACCCACAGATACGCAGTATTTT. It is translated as CATSTGTSAPTDTQYF.

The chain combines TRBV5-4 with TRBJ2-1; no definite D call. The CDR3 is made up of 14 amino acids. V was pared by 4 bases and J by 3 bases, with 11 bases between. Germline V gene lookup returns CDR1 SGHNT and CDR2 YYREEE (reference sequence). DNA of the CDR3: TGTGCCAGCAGCACACGGACCGTCTACAATGAGCAGTTCTTC. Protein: CASSTRTVYNEQFF.

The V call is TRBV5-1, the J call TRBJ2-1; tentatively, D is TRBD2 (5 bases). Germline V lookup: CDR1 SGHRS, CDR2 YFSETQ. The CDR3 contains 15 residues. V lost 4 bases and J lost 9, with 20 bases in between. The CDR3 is CASSLAVGLAIEQFF. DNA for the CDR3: TGCGCCAGCAGCCTGGCGGTTGGGCTAGCCATTGAGCAGTTCTTC.

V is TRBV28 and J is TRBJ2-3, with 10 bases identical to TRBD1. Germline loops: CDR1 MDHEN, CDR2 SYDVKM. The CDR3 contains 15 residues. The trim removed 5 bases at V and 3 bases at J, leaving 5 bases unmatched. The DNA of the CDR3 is TGTGCCAGCAGTCCAGGACAGGGGGGGACAGATACGCAGTATTTT. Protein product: CASSPGQGGTDTQYF. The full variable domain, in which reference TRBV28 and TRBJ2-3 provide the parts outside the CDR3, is DVKVTQSSRYLVKRTGEKVFLECVQDMDHENMFWYRQDPGLGLRLIYFSYDVKMKEKGDIPEGYSVSREKKERFSLILESASTNQTSMYLCASSPGQGGTDTQYFGPGTRLTVL.

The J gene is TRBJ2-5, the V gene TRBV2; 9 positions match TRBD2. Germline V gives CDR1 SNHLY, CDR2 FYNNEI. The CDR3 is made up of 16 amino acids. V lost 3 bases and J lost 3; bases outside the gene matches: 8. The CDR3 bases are TGTGCCAGCAGTGACGCAAGACTAGCGGTAAAAGAGACCCAGTACTTC. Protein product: CASSDARLAVKETQYF.

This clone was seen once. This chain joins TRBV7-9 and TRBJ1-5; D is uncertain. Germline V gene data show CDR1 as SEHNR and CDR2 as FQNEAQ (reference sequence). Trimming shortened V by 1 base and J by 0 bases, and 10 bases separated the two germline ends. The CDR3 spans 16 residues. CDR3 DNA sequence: TGTGCCAGCAGCTTAGGAGGTATGGGTAGCAATCAGCCCCAGCATTTT. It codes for CASSLGGMGSNQPQHF.

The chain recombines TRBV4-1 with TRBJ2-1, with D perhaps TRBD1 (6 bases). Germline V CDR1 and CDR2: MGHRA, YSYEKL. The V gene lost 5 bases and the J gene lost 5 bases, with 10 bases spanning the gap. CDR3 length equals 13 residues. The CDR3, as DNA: TGCGCCAGCAGCTACAGGGTCGACAATGAGCAGTTCTTC. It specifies CASSYRVDNEQFF.

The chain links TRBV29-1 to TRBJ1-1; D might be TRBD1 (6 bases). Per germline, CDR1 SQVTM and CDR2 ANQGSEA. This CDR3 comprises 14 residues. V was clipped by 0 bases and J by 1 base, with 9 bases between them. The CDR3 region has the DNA TGCAGCGTTGAAGAGGGGGGCCCGAACACTGAAGCTTTCTTT. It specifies CSVEEGGPNTEAFF.

CDR3 in amino acids: CASSEGLADTDTQYF. Written as DNA, the CDR3 is TGTGCCAGCAGCGAGGGACTAGCGGACACAGATACGCAGTATTTT. The V call is TRBV7-9, the J call TRBJ2-3; the match to TRBD2 covers 11 bases. The V segment lost 5 bases and the J segment 2 bases; nucleotides outside the gene matches: 3. Germline assignment: CDR1 SEHNR and CDR2 FQNEAQ (reference sequence). This CDR3 contains 15 residues.

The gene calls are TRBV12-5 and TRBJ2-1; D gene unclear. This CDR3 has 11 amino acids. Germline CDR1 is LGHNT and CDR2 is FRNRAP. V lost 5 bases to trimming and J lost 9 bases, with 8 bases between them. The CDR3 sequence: CASGLSREQFF. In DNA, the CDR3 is TGTGCTAGTGGTCTCTCCCGTGAGCAGTTCTTC.

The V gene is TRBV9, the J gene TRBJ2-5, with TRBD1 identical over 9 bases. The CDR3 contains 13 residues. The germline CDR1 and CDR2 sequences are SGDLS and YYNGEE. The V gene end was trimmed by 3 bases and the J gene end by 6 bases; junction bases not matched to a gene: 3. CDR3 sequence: CASSAGTGKTQYF. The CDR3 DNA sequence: TGTGCCAGCAGCGCCGGGACAGGGAAGACCCAGTACTTC.